This TCR beta chain was documented in a study of T-cell memory formation after mild COVID-19. 5'RACE, which relied on constant-segment primers, yielded TCR alpha and TCR beta cDNA libraries carrying sample barcodes and UMIs. TCRdb processed the 5' RACE reads anew with MiXCR; each CDR3 protein has one entry. The sample yields about 350,000 distinct CDR3 sequences, more than 20% seen once. Study-wide findings and caveats: A balance of CD4 and CD8 characterized clones contracting day 15 to 85, whereas later expanders leaned CD4+.

V dropped 6 bases and J dropped 4; count of bases not matched to a gene: 5. The CDR3 contains 15 residues. Per the germline V gene, CDR1 is SGHTA and CDR2 is FQGNSA. This clonotype was picked up many times. Its antigen is unknown. J is TRBJ2-3 and V is TRBV7-2; 12 nucleotides align to TRBD2. Sequencing was carried out using PBMCs or a T cell subset sorted from them (not recorded which). The receptor was isolated from a man between 18 and 29 years old who had mild COVID-19 (a few samples of this study predate the infection). Cell type and time point are not known. Here the CDR3 DNA reads TGTGCCAGCAGGTTGACTAGCGGGGGCCCAGATACGCAGTATTTT. Amino acids: CASRLTSGGPDTQYF. Looking up the rest from reference TRBV7-2 and TRBJ2-3 gives the full variable domain: GAGVSQSPSNKVTEKGKDVELRCDPISGHTALYWYRQSLGQGLEFLIYFQGNSAPDKSGLPSDRFSAERTGGSVSTLTIQRTQQEDSAVYLCASRLTSGGPDTQYFGPGTRLTVL.